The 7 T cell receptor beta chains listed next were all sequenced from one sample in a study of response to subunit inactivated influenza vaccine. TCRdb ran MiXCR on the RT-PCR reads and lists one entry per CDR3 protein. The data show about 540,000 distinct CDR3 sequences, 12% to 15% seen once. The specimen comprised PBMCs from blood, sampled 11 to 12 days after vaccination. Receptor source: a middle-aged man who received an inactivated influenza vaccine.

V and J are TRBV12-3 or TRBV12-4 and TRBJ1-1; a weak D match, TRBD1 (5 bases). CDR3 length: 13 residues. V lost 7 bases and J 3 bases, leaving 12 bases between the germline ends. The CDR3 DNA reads TGTGCCAGCACCTCAGGGTACGACACTGAAGCTTTCTTT. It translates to CASTSGYDTEAFF.

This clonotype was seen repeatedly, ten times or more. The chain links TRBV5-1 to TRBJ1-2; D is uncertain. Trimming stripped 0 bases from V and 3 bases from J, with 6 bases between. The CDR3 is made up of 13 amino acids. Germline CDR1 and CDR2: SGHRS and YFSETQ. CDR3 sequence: CASSLAFDYGYTF. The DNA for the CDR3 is TGCGCCAGCAGCTTGGCCTTCGACTATGGCTACACCTTC.

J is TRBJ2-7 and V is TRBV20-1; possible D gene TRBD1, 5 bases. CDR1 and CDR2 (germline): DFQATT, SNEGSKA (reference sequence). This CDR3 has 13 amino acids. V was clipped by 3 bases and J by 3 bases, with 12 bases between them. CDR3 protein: CSASATAHYEQYF. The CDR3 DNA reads TGCAGTGCTAGTGCGACAGCCCACTACGAGCAGTACTTC.

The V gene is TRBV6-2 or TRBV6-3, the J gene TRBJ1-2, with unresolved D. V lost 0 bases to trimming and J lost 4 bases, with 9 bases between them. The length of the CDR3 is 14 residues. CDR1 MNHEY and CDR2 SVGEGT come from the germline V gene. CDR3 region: CASSYSRSIYGYTF. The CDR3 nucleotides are TGTGCCAGCAGTTACTCCCGGAGTATCTATGGCTACACCTTC.

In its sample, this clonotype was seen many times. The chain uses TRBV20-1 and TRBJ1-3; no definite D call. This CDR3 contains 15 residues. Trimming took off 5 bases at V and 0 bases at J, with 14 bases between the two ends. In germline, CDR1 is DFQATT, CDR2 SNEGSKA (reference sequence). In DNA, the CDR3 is TGCAGTGCTTCTAAACTACCGTCCTCTGGAAACACCATATATTTT. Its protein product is CSASKLPSSGNTIYF.

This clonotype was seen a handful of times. The CDR3 reads CASLSGANVLTF. The CDR3 bases are TGTGCCAGCCTATCTGGGGCCAACGTCCTGACTTTC. The V gene is TRBV12-3 or TRBV12-4, the J gene TRBJ2-6; D uncertain. Between the trimmed V and J ends, which lost 8 bases and 1 base, there was a span of 3 bases. The CDR3 is 12 amino acids.

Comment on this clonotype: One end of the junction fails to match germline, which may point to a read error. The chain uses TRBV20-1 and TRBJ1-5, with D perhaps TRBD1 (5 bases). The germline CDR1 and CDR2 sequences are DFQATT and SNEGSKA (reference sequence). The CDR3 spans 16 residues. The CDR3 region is CSASRSWQGSNHPQHF. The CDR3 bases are TGCAGTGCTAGTAGGTCGTGGCAGGGTAGCAATCACCCCCAGCATTTT.